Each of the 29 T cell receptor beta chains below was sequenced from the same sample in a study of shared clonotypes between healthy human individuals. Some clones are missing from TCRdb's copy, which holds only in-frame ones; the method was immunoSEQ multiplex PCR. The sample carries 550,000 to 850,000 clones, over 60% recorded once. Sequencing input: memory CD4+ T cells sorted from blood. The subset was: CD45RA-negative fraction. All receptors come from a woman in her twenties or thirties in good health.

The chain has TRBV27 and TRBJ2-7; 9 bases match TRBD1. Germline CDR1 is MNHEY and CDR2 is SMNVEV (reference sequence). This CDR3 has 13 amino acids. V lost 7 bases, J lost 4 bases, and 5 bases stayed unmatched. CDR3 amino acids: CASTRQGGYEQYF. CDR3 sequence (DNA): TGTGCCAGCACCCGACAGGGGGGGTACGAGCAGTACTTC.

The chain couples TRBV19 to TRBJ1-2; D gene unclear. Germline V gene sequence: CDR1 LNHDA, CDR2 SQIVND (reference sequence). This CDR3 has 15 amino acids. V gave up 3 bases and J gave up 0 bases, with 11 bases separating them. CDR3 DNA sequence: TGTGCCAGTAGTATCCGGCCTCAAGCTAACTATGGCTACACCTTC. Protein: CASSIRPQANYGYTF.

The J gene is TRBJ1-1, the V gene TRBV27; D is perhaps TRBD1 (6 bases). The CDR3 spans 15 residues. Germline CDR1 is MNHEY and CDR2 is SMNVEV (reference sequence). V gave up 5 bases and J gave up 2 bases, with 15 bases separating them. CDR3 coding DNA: TGTGCCAGCAGTACGCATGTACAGGGTAACACTGAAGCTTTCTTT. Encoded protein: CASSTHVQGNTEAFF.

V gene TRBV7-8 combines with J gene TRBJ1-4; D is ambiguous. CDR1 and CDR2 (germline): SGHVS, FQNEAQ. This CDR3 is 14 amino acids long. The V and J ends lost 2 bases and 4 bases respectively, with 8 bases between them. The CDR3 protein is CASSLQENNEKLFF. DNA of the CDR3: TGTGCCAGCAGCTTACAAGAGAATAATGAAAAACTGTTTTTT.

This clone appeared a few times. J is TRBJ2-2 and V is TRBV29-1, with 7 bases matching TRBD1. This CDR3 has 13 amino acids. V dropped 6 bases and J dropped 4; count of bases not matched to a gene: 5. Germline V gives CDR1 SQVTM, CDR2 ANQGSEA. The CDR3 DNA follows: TGCAGCGTGAGACAGGGCGGCACCGGGGAGCTGTTTTTT. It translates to CSVRQGGTGELFF.

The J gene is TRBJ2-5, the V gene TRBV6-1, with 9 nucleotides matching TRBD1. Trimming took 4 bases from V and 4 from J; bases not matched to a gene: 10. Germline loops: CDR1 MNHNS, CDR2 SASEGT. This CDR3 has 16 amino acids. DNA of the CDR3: TGTGCCAGCAGTGCCAGGGGACAGGGATTTCGAGAGACCCAGTACTTC. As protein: CASSARGQGFRETQYF.

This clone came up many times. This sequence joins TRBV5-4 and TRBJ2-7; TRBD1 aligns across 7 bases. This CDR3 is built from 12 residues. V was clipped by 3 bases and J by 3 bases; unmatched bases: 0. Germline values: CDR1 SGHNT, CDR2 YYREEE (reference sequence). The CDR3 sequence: CASSWDSYEQYF. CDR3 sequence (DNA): TGTGCCAGCAGCTGGGACAGCTACGAGCAGTACTTC.

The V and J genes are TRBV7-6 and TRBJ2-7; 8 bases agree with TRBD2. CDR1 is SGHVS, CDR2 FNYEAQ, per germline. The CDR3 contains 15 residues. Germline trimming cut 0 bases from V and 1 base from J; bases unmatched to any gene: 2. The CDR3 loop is CASSLAPGGSYEQYF. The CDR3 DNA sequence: TGTGCCAGCAGCTTAGCCCCGGGAGGGTCCTACGAGCAGTACTTC.

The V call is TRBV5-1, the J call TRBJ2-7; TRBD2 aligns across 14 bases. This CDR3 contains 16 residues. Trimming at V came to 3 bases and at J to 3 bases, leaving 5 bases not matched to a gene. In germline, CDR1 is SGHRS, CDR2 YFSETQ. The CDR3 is CASSSRTSGRNYEQYF. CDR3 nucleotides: TGCGCCAGCAGCTCCCGGACTAGCGGGAGGAACTACGAGCAGTACTTC.

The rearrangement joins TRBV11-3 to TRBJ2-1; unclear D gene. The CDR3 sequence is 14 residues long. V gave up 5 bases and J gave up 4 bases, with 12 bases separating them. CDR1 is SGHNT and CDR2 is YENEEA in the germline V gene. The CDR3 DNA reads TGTGCCAGCAGCCCTGGACCGATATACAATGAGCAGTTCTTC. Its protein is CASSPGPIYNEQFF.

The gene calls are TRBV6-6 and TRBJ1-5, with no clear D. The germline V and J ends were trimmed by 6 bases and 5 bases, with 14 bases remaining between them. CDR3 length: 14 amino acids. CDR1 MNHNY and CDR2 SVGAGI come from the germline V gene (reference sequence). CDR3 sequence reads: CASSPGRWDQPQHF. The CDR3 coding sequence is TGTGCCAGCAGCCCCGGCCGATGGGATCAGCCCCAGCATTTT.

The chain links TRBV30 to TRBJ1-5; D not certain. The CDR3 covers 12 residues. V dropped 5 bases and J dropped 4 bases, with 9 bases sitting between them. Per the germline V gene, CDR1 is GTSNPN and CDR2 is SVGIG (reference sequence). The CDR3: CAWGGGNQPQHF. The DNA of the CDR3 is TGTGCCTGGGGAGGAGGGAATCAGCCCCAGCATTTT.

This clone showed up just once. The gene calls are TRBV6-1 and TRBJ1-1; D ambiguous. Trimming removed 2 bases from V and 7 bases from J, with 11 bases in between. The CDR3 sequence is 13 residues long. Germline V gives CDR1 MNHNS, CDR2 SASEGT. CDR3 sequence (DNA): TGTGCCAGCAGTGAAATTATAAGGAGTGAAGCTTTCTTT. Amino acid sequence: CASSEIIRSEAFF.

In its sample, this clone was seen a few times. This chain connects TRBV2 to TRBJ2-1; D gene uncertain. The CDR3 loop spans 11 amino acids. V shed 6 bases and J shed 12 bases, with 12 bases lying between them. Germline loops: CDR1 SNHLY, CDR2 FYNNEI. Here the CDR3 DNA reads TGTGCCAGCAGAGTAGAGGCGGCGCAGTTCTTC. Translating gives CASRVEAAQFF. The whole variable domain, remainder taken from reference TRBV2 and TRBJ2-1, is EPEVTQTPSHQVTQMGQEVILRCVPISNHLYFYWYRQILGQKVEFLVSFYNNEISEKSEIFDDQFSVERPDGSNFTLKIRSTKLEDSAMYFCASRVEAAQFFGPGTRLTVL.

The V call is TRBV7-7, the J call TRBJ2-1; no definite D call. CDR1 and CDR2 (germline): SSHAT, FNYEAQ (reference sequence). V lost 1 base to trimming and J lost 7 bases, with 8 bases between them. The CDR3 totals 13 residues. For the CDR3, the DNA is TGTGCCAGCAGCTTAGGTGGTCATAATGAGCAGTTCTTC. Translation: CASSLGGHNEQFF.

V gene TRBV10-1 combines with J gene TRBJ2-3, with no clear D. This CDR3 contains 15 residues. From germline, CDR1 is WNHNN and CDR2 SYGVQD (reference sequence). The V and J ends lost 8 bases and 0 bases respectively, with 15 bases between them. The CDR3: CASGSSRTSTDTQYF. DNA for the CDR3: TGCGCCAGCGGCTCGTCTAGAACCAGCACAGATACGCAGTATTTT.

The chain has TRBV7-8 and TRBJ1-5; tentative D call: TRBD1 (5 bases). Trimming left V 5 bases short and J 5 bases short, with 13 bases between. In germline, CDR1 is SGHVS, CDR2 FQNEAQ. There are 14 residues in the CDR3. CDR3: CASSHGTEDQPQHF. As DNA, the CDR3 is TGTGCCAGCAGCCACGGGACCGAGGATCAGCCCCAGCATTTT.

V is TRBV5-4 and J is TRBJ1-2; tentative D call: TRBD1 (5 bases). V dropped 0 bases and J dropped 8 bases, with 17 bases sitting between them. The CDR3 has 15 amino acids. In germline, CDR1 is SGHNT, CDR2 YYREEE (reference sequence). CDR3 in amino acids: CASSLDVRQGEGYTF. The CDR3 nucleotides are TGTGCCAGCAGCTTGGACGTTAGGCAGGGTGAAGGCTACACCTTC.

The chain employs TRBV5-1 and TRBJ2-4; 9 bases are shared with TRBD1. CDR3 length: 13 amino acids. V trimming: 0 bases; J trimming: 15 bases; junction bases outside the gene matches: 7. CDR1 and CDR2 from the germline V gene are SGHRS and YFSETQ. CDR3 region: CASSLVPGQGTYF. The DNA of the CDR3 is TGCGCCAGCAGCTTGGTCCCGGGACAGGGTACGTACTTC.

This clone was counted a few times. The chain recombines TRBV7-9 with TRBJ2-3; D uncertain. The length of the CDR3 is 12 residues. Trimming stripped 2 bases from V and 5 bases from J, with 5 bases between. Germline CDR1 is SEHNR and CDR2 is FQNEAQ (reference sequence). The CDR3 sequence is CASSLTVDTQYF. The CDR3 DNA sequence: TGTGCCAGCAGCTTAACGGTAGATACGCAGTATTTT.

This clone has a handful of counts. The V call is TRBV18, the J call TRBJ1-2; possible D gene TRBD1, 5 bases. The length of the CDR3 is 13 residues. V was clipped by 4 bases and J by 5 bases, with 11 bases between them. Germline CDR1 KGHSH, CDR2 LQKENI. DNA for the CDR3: TGTGCCAGCTCACGGGACGAGCAGTATGGCTACACCTTC. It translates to CASSRDEQYGYTF.

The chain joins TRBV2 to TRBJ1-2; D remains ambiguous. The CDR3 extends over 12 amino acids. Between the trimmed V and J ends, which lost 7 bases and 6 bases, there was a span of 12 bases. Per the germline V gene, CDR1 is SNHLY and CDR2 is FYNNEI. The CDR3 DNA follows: TGTGCCAGCAACACCGTGTCGGATGGCTACACCTTC. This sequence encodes CASNTVSDGYTF.

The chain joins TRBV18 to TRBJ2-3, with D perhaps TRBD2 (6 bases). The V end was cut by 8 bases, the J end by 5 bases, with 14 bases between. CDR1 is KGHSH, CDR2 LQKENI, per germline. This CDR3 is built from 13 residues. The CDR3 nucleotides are TGTGCCAGCGACGGGGGAGGTGGAGATACGCAGTATTTT. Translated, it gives CASDGGGGDTQYF.

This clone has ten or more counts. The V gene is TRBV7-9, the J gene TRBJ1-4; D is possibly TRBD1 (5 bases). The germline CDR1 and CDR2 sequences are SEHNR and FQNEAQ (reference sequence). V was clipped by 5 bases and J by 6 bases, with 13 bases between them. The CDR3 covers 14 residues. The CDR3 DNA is TGTGCCAGCAGCGACATAAGGGGCGATGAAAAACTGTTTTTT. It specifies CASSDIRGDEKLFF.

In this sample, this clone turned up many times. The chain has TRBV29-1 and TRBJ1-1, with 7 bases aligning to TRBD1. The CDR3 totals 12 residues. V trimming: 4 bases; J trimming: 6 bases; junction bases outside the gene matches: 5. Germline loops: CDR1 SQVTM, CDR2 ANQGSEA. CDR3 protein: CSVVTGFSEAFF. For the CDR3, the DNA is TGCAGCGTTGTGACAGGGTTCTCTGAAGCTTTCTTT.

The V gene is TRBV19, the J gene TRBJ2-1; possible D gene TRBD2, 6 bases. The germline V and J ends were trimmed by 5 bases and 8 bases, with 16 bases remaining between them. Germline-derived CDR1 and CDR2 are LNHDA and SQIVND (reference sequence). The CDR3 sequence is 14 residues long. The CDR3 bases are TGTGCCAGTAGTGGGGACTTTCGCAGGGATGAGCAGTTCTTC. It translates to CASSGDFRRDEQFF. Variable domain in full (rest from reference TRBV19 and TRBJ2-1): DGGITQSPKYLFRKEGQNVTLSCEQNLNHDAMYWYRQDPGQGLRLIYYSQIVNDFQKGDIAEGYSVSREKKESFPLTVTSAQKNPTAFYLCASSGDFRRDEQFFGPGTRLTVL.

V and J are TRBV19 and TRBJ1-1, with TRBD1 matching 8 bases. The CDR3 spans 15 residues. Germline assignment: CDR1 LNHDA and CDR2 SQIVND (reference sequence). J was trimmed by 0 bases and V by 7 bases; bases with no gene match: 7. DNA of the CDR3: TGTGCCAGTACGACAGGGGTGGGAATGAACACTGAAGCTTTCTTT. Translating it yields CASTTGVGMNTEAFF. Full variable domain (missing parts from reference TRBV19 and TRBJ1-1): DGGITQSPKYLFRKEGQNVTLSCEQNLNHDAMYWYRQDPGQGLRLIYYSQIVNDFQKGDIAEGYSVSREKKESFPLTVTSAQKNPTAFYLCASTTGVGMNTEAFFGQGTRLTVV.

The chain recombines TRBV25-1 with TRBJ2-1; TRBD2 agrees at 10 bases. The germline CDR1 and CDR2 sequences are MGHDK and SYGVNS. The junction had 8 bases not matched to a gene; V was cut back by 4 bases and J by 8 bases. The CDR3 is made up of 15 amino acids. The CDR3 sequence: CASSVKREGRDEQFF. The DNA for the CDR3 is TGTGCCAGCAGTGTAAAGCGGGAGGGCCGCGATGAGCAGTTCTTC.

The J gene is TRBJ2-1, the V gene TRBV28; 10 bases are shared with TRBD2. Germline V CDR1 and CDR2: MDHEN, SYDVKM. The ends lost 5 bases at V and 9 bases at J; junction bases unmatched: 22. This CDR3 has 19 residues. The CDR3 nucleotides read TGTGCCAGCAGTCGCCGGTTGGGGGAGGGGGCTAGCGGGAGAGGTGAGCAGTTCTTC. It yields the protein CASSRRLGEGASGRGEQFF.